This TCR beta chain was captured in a study of blood T cell repertoires in COVID-19. V was clipped by 6 bases and J by 0 bases; unmatched bases: 7. The CDR3 sequence is 15 residues long. The germline V gene has CDR1 KGHSH and CDR2 LQKENI. Using immunoSEQ multiplex PCR, the repertoire was profiled, and TCRdb retains in-frame clones only, with some absent. The repertoire consists of about 210,000 clones, with 80% to 90% occurring once and the leading ten covering roughly 0.69%. Sequenced input: peripheral blood. The clonotype comes from a man aged 35-49 years with acute or convalescent COVID-19. The rearrangement links TRBV18 to TRBJ1-2, with TRBD1 identical over 7 bases. DNA for the CDR3: TGTGCCAGCTCGGCCGCGGGACAGACTAACTATGGCTACACCTTC. Translated: CASSAAGQTNYGYTF.